This T cell receptor beta chain appears in the sequencing data of a study of blood T cell repertoires in COVID-19 (dated by TCRdb to 2020 to 2022). With regard to the full study: The collaborator samples originated in the United States, Italy and Spain and spanned the acute and convalescent phases of COVID-19. The material from the prospective study consisted of cDNA or gDNA derived from T cells, B-cell-depleted T cells, or PBMCs. The dataset comprised deeply sampled blood TCRbeta repertoires from subjects exposed to, actively infected with, or recovered from COVID-19. The repertoires were released in a freely available public database meant as a resource for research on the immune response to SARS-CoV-2. The samples were drawn from the first 160 participants of the ongoing ImmuneRACE study and from 950 to 1,500 subjects provided by 6 global collaborators. Nearly every sample came with metadata listing a de-identified subject ID, COVID-19 status, age in years and sex. Where HLA class I and class II types were available, the types were taken from metadata supplied by the sample provider, not from assay-based typing. The full study reports these points: Clinical and demographic metadata were provided uncurated, with the amount varying by source and participant.

Collaborating institutions collected whole blood in K2EDTA tubes following their own protocols. Collaborator samples were shipped for TCRbeta analysis as frozen whole blood, isolated PBMCs, or DNA extracted from either sample type. Remarks on this clone: Its antigen is unknown. No per-base quality is available; no much larger clone lies one base away.

TCRbeta CDR3 regions were amplified from genomic DNA by means of the immunoSEQ Assay, a bias-controlled multiplex PCR. From the authors' description of their analysis: The number of nucleated cells in each sample was estimated by amplification of reference gene primers within the assay. Sequence reads were collapsed and filtered to measure the absolute abundance of every unique TCRbeta CDR3 rearrangement. For each sample, productive Simpson clonality was calculated by taking the square root of Simpson's diversity index across productive rearrangements. TCRdb stores this immuneACCESS table with in-frame sequences only. Part of the clones is absent; in the studies checked, under half of the shortfall reflects unresolved V genes, and no reason is known for the rest. That table furnishes V, J and clone size, whereas the DNA furnished D and trimming. For this sample the table gives over 400,000 clones, of which about nine tenths were detected only once. The ten biggest clones cover approximately 1.5% of the sample.

The junction carries 14 bases between V and J, which are trimmed by 2 bases and 7 bases respectively. CDR1 is given as MNHEY and CDR2 as SVGAGI, both from the germline V gene. Taken from cysteine to phenylalanine, the CDR3 has 14 residues. Only the CDR3 DNA is retained, 42 bases long and in frame from the first base. The receptor was derived from a woman aged 30 to 39 with active or convalescent COVID-19. The V and J segments used are TRBV6-5 and TRBJ1-2; D gene: possibly TRBD1, on 6 matching bases. The sample consisted of peripheral blood. The CDR3 protein sequence reads: CASSYRGSSSGYTF. The nucleotide sequence reads TGTGCCAGCAGTTACAGGGGGTCTTCCAGTGGCTACACCTTC.